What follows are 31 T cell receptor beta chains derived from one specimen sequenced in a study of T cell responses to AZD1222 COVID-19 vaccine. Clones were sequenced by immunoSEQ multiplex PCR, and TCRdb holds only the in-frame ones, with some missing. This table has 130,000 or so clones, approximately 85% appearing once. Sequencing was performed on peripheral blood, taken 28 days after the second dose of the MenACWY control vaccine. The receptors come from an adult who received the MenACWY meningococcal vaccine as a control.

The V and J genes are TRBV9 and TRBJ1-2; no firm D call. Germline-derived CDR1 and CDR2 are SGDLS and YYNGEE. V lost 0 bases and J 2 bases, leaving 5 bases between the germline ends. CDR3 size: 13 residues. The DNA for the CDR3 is TGTGCCAGCAGCGTAGCTCACAACTATGGCTACACCTTC. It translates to CASSVAHNYGYTF.

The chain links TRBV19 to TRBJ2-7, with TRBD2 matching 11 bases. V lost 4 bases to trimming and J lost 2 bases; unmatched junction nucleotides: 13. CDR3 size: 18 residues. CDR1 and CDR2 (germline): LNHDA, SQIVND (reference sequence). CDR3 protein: CASSRTSGRSMGTYEQYF. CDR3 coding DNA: TGTGCCAGTAGTAGGACTAGCGGGCGCTCAATGGGAACCTACGAGCAGTACTTC.

CDR3 protein: CAWRTDLYGYTF. For the CDR3, the DNA is TGTGCCTGGAGGACAGACCTTTATGGCTACACCTTC. The V and J genes are TRBV30 and TRBJ1-2; tentatively, D is TRBD1 (5 bases). Germline CDR1 and CDR2: GTSNPN and SVGIG (reference sequence). The CDR3 has 12 residues. Trimming took 3 bases from V and 5 from J, leaving 10 bases between them. Full variable domain (remainder filled in from reference TRBV30 and TRBJ1-2): SQTIHQWPATLVQPVGSPLSLECTVEGTSNPNLYWYRQAAGRGLQLLFYSVGIGQISSEVPQNLSASRPQDRQFILSSKKLLLSDSGFYLCAWRTDLYGYTFGSGTRLTVV.

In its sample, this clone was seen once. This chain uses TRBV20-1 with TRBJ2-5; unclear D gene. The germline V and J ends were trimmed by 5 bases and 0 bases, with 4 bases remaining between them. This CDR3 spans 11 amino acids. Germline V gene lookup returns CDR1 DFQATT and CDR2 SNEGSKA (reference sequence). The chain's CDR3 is CSALNQETQYF. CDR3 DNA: TGCAGTGCTCTAAACCAAGAGACCCAGTACTTC.

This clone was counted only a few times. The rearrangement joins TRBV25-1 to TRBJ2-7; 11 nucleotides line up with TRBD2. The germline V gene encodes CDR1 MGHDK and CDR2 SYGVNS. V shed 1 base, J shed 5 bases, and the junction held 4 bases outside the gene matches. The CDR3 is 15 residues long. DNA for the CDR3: TGTGCCAGCAGTGAATCCGGACTAGCGGGTAACGAGCAGTACTTC. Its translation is CASSESGLAGNEQYF.

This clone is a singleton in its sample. CDR3 loop: CASRSRAYEQYF. CDR3 in DNA: TGTGCCAGCAGATCGCGGGCCTACGAGCAGTACTTC. The V gene is TRBV6-5, the J gene TRBJ2-7; D is perhaps TRBD2 (5 bases). Trimming shortened V by 6 bases and J by 2 bases, and 8 bases separated the two germline ends. The CDR3 length is 12 residues. The V gene's germline CDR1 is MNHEY and CDR2 SVGAGI.

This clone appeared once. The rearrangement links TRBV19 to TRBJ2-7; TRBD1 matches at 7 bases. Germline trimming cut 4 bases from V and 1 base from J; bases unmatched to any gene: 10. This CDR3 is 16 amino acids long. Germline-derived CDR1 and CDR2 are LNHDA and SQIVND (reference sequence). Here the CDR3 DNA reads TGTGCCAGTAGTAGCCGGACAGGTTTTGTTTCCTACGAGCAGTACTTC. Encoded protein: CASSSRTGFVSYEQYF.

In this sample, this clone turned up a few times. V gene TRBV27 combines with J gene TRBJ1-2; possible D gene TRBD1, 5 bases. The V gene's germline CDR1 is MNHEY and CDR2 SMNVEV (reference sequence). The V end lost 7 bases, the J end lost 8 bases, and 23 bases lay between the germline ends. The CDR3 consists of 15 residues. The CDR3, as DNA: TGTGCCAGCAACCCCCCGGGGCAGCTATCCTACGGCTACACCTTC. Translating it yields CASNPPGQLSYGYTF.

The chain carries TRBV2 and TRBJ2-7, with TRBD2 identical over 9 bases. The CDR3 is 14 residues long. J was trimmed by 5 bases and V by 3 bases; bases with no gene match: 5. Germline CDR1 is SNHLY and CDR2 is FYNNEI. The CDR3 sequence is CASSEGGRADEQYF. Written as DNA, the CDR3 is TGTGCCAGCAGTGAGGGCGGGAGGGCCGACGAGCAGTACTTC.

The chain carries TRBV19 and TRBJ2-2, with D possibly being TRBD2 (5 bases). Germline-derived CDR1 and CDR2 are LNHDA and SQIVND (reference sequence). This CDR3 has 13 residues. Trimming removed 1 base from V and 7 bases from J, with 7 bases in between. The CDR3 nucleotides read TGTGCCAGTAGTATAGGTGGACTCGGGGAGCTGTTTTTT. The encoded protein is CASSIGGLGELFF.

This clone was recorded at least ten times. CDR3 coding DNA: TGTGCCAGCGGACCAGGGTCGAAGGTCTATGGCTACACCTTC. Protein sequence: CASGPGSKVYGYTF. The chain recombines TRBV6-5 with TRBJ1-2, with D maybe TRBD1 (5 bases). The ends were cut back, 8 bases at V and 4 bases at J, with 17 bases in the middle. The CDR3 is 14 residues long. In germline, CDR1 is MNHEY, CDR2 SVGAGI.

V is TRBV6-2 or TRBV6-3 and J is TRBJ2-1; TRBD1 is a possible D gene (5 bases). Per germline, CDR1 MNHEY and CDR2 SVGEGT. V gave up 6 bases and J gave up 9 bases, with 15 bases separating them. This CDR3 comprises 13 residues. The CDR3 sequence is CASSHRATAEQFF. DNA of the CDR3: TGTGCCAGCAGCCACCGGGCGACAGCTGAGCAGTTCTTC.

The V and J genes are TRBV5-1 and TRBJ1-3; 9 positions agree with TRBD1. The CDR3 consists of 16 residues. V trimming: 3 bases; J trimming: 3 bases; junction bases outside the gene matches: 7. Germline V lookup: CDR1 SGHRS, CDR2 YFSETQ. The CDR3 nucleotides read TGCGCCAGCAGCTCGACACAGGGGGCGGTTGGAAACACCATATATTTT. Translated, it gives CASSSTQGAVGNTIYF.

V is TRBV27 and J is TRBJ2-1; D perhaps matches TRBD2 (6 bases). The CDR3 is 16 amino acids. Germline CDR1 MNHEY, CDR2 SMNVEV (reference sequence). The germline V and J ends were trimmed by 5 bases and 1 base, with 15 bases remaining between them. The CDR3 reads CASSARGIRSYNEQFF. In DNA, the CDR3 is TGTGCCAGCAGTGCCCGGGGGATTCGGTCCTACAATGAGCAGTTCTTC.

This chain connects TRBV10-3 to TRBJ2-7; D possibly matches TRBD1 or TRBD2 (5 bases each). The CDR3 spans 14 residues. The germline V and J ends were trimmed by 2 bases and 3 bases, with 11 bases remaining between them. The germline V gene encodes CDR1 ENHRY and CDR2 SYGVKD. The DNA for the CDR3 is TGTGCCATCAGTGAGCGGGGCATTGACTACGAGCAGTACTTC. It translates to CAISERGIDYEQYF.

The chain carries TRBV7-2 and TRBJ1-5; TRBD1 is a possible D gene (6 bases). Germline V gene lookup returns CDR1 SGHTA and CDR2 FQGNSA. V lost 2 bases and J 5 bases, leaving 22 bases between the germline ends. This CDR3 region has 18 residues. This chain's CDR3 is CASSLFSRGRGRYQPQHF. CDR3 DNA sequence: TGTGCCAGCAGCTTATTCAGTCGGGGCAGGGGACGGTATCAGCCCCAGCATTTT.

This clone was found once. CDR3: CASSLSPVGTEAFF. The CDR3 coding sequence is TGTGCCAGCAGTTTGTCCCCCGTCGGAACTGAAGCTTTCTTT. The J gene is TRBJ1-1, the V gene TRBV27; D not certain. The CDR3 sequence is 14 residues long. The germline V and J ends were trimmed by 3 bases and 5 bases, with 13 bases remaining between them. Germline CDR1 MNHEY, CDR2 SMNVEV (reference sequence).

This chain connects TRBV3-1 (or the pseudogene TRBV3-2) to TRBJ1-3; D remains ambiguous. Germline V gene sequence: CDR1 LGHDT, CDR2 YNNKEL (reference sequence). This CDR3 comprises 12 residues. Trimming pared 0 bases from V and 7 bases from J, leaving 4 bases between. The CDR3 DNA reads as TGTGCCAGCAGCCAAGATCAGAACACCATATATTTT. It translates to CASSQDQNTIYF.

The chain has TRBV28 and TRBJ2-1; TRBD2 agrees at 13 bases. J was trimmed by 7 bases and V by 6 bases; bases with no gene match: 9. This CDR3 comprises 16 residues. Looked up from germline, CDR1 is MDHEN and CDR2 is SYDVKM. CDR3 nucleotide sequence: TGTGCCAGCAGCCCGCCACTAGCGGGGGGGCGTAATGAGCAGTTCTTC. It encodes CASSPPLAGGRNEQFF.

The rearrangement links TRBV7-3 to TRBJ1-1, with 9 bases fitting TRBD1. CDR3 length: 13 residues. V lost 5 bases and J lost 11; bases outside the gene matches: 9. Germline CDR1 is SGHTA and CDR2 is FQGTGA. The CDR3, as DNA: TGTGCCAGCAGCCCCTCACAGGGGGCGATGGCTTTCTTT. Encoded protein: CASSPSQGAMAFF.

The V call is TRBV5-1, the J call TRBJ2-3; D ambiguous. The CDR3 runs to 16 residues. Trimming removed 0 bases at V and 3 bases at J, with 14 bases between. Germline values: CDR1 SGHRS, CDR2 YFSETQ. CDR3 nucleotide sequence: TGCGCCAGCAGCTTGGCCTCGATTGAGCAGACAGATACGCAGTATTTT. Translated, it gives CASSLASIEQTDTQYF.

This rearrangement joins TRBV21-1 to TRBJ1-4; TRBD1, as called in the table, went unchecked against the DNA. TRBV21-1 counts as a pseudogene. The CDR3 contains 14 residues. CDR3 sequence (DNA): TGTGCCAGCAGCAAGCCAGGGGGCTTGGAAAAACTGTTTTTT. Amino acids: CASSKPGGLEKLFF.

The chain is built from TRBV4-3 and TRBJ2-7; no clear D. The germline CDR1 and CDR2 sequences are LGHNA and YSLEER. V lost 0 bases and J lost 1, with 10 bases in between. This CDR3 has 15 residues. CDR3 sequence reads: CASSQDWANSYEQYF. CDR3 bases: TGCGCCAGCAGCCAAGATTGGGCTAATTCCTACGAGCAGTACTTC.

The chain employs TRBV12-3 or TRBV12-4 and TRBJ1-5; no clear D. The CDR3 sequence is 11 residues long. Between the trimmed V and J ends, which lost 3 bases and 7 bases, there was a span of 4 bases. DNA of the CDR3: TGTGCCAGCAGTTTCGGCCAGCCCCAGCATTTT. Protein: CASSFGQPQHF.

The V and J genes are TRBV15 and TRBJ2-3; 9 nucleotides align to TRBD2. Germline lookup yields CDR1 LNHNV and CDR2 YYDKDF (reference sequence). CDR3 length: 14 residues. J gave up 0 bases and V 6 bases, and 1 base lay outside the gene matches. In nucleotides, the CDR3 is TGTGCCACCAGACTAGCGGGTAGCACAGATACGCAGTATTTT. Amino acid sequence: CATRLAGSTDTQYF.

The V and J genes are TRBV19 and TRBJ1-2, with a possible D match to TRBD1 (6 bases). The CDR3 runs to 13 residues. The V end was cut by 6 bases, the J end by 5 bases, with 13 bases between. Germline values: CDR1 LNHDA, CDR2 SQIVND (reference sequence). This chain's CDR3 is CASRDSGVYGYTF. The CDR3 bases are TGTGCCAGTAGGGACTCAGGGGTATATGGCTACACCTTC.

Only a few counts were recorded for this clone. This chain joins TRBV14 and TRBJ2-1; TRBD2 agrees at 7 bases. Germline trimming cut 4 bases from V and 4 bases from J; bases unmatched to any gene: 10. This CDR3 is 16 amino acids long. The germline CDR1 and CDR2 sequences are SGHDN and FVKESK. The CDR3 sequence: CASSRLGGGPYNEQFF. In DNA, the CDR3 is TGTGCCAGCAGCCGGCTCGGCGGGGGACCTTACAATGAGCAGTTCTTC.

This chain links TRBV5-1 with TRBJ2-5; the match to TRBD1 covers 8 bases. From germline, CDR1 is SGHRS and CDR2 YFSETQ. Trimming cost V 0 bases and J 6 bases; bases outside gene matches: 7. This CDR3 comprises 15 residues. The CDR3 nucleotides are TGCGCCAGCAGCTTGGGGACAGGGAGAGGGAAGACCCAGTACTTC. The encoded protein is CASSLGTGRGKTQYF.

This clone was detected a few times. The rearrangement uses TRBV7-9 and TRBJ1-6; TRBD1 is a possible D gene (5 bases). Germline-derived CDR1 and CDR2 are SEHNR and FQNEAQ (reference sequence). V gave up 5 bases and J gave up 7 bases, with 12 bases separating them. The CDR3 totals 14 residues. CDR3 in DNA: TGTGCCAGCAGCCCCGGGGGGGGGAATTCACCCCTCCACTTT. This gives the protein CASSPGGGNSPLHF.

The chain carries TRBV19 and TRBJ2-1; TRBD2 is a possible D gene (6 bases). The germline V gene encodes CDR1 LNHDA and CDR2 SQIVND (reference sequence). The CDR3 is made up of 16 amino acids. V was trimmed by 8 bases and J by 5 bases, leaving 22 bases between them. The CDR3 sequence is CASGTVGGSIHNEQFF. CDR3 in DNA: TGTGCCAGTGGGACTGTAGGAGGATCGATCCACAATGAGCAGTTCTTC.

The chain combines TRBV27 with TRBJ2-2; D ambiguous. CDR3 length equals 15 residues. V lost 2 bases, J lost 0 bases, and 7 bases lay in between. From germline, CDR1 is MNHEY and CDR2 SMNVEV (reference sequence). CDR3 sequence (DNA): TGTGCCAGCAGTTTAAAGCCTACGAACACCGGGGAGCTGTTTTTT. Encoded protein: CASSLKPTNTGELFF.